These 11 T cell receptor beta chains were all obtained from the same sample, sequenced in a study of cytomegalovirus exposure and HLA in healthy donors. With 60 Vbeta and 13 Jbeta primers, the PCR was carried out. The repertoire was sequenced with immunoSEQ multiplex PCR; TCRdb's copy has only in-frame clones and lacks some. The sample holds about 120,000 clones, 70% to 80% seen once. The sequenced material came from PBMCs. These receptors were obtained from a middle-aged woman in good health and CMV-seropositive.

In its sample, this clone was seen a few times. The chain carries TRBV5-1 and TRBJ2-1, with 7 bases identical to TRBD2. J lost 7 bases, V lost 4 bases, and 11 bases had no gene match. CDR3 size: 15 residues. Germline assignment: CDR1 SGHRS and CDR2 YFSETQ. Here the CDR3 DNA reads TGCGCCAGCAGCATTACTAGCGAGTCTAGGAATGAGCAGTTCTTC. Residues: CASSITSESRNEQFF.

As DNA, the CDR3 is TGCGCCAGTAGGGACTACTACGAGCAGTACTTC. Protein: CASRDYYEQYF. The chain joins TRBV5-1 to TRBJ2-7; 7 bases line up with TRBD2. Germline V gene sequence: CDR1 SGHRS, CDR2 YFSETQ. The CDR3 runs to 11 residues. V shed 8 bases, J shed 3 bases, and the junction held 2 bases outside the gene matches.

The chain is built from TRBV5-4 and TRBJ2-1, with 7 bases fitting TRBD2. CDR1 and CDR2 from the germline V gene are SGHNT and YYREEE (reference sequence). The ends lost 3 bases at V and 5 bases at J; junction bases unmatched: 5. CDR3 size: 14 residues. The CDR3 DNA reads as TGTGCCAGCAGCTGGGGCGGGAGAAACAATGAGCAGTTCTTC. Encoded protein: CASSWGGRNNEQFF.

This clone came up once. The genes are TRBV29-1 and TRBJ2-1; a possible D gene is TRBD1 (6 bases). This CDR3 comprises 18 residues. Germline lookup yields CDR1 SQVTM and CDR2 ANQGSEA. The V and J ends lost 7 bases and 8 bases respectively, with 33 bases between them. CDR3 DNA: TGCAGCGCACCCTGGGCAGGGGCCGTCGGGATGAATGTCGATGAGCAGTTCTTC. Its translation is CSAPWAGAVGMNVDEQFF.

The chain carries TRBV6-5 and TRBJ2-5, with a tentative D call TRBD2 (5 bases). Trimming cost V 6 bases and J 11 bases, with 16 bases left between them. The CDR3 is made up of 12 amino acids. Per germline, CDR1 MNHEY and CDR2 SVGAGI. DNA for the CDR3: TGTGCCAGCAGAGGGCGGAAGTGGGAGCAGTACTTC. This gives the protein CASRGRKWEQYF.

This clone appeared a few times. The CDR3 loop reads CASSLQGAARETQYF. As DNA, the CDR3 is TGCGCCAGCAGCCTCCAGGGGGCGGCCAGGGAGACCCAGTACTTC. V usage is TRBV4-1 and J usage is TRBJ2-5; TRBD1 matches at 8 bases. CDR3 size: 15 residues. CDR1 MGHRA and CDR2 YSYEKL come from the germline V gene. The junction had 9 bases not matched to a gene; V was cut back by 4 bases and J by 5 bases.

CDR3 DNA: TGTGCCAGCAGCTTAGTTCTCCGGGACAATCAGCCCCAGCATTTT. This translates into CASSLVLRDNQPQHF. This rearrangement joins TRBV7-8 to TRBJ1-5, with no clear D. The CDR3 length is 15 residues. The germline V gene encodes CDR1 SGHVS and CDR2 FQNEAQ. Between the trimmed V and J ends, which lost 1 base and 3 bases, there was a span of 10 bases.

The rearrangement links TRBV7-8 to TRBJ2-3, with D maybe TRBD2 (5 bases). The CDR3 totals 17 residues. Germline V gene data show CDR1 as SGHVS and CDR2 as FQNEAQ. Trimming removed 3 bases from V and 1 base from J, with 17 bases in between. CDR3 residues: CASSLSRIAWGTDTQYF. The CDR3, as DNA: TGTGCCAGCAGCTTGTCGCGGATAGCGTGGGGCACAGATACGCAGTATTTT. Looking up the rest from reference TRBV7-8 and TRBJ2-3 gives the full variable domain: GAGVSQSPRYKVAKRGQDVALRCDPISGHVSLFWYQQALGQGPEFLTYFQNEAQLDKSGLPSDRFFAERPEGSVSTLKIQRTQQEDSAVYLCASSLSRIAWGTDTQYFGPGTRLTVL.

The chain employs TRBV7-2 and TRBJ2-5; D may be TRBD2 (6 bases). The better agreement between TRBJ2-7 and the DNA end casts doubt on the J call. The CDR3 is 15 residues long. Per the germline V gene, CDR1 is SGHTA and CDR2 is FQGNSA. The CDR3 DNA follows: TGTGCCAGCAGCGCTAGCGCCGGGCAAACCTACGAGCAGTACTTC. This sequence encodes CASSASAGQTYEQYF.

This clone was found once. The rearrangement uses TRBV5-6 and TRBJ2-3; D might be TRBD2 (6 bases). V was clipped by 3 bases and J by 2 bases, with 16 bases between them. The CDR3 length is 16 residues. CDR1 SGHDT and CDR2 YYEEEE come from the germline V gene. The CDR3 DNA sequence: TGTGCCAGCAGCTACGCGGGACTGGCTAACACAGATACGCAGTATTTT. This encodes CASSYAGLANTDTQYF. The full variable domain, completed using reference TRBV5-6 and TRBJ2-3, is DAGVTQSPTHLIKTRGQQVTLRCSPKSGHDTVSWYQQALGQGPQFIFQYYEEEERQRGNFPDRFSGHQFPNYSSELNVNALLLGDSALYLCASSYAGLANTDTQYFGPGTRLTVL.

The chain couples TRBV4-1 to TRBJ2-2, with D perhaps TRBD1 (5 bases). Between the trimmed V and J ends, which lost 2 bases and 3 bases, there was a span of 7 bases. Germline V gene sequence: CDR1 MGHRA, CDR2 YSYEKL. This CDR3 has 14 amino acids. The CDR3 here is CASSQRQYTGELFF. The CDR3 region has the DNA TGCGCCAGCAGCCAACGACAGTACACCGGGGAGCTGTTTTTT.